This entry features one T cell receptor beta chain sequence. Primers included in the PCR were 60 Vbeta and 13 Jbeta primers. Clones were sequenced by immunoSEQ multiplex PCR, and TCRdb holds only the in-frame ones, with some missing. The table lists under 250,000 clones, with over 0.95% in the top ten. The data belong to a study of cytomegalovirus exposure and HLA in healthy donors. Germline CDR1 is MNHEY and CDR2 is SMNVEV (reference sequence). V dropped 2 bases and J dropped 7; count of bases not matched to a gene: 5. This CDR3 comprises 14 residues. This clonotype was obtained from a girl aged 2-10 years in good health and CMV-seropositive. Sequenced: PBMCs. The chain recombines TRBV27 with TRBJ2-1; 7 positions agree with TRBD2. The CDR3 is CASSLSGTGNEQFF. The CDR3 DNA reads TGTGCCAGCAGTTTAAGCGGGACGGGGAATGAGCAGTTCTTC.